This note documents a single T cell receptor (beta chain) sequence. Its antigen is currently unknown. Sequence data for DNA of cultured CD4+ T cells were generated by the Oncomine TCR Beta short-read assay. Genomic DNA was taken out of cultured CD4+ T cells by extraction. Via MiXCR, TCRdb re-called the PCR reads, giving one row per CDR3 protein. The repertoire holds around 25,000 distinct CDR3 sequences, with roughly three fifths as singletons. This entry comes from a study of vaccination and CD4 T cells after COVID-19. Turning to the study itself: The cells were exposed to overlapping spike peptides originating from SARS-CoV-2, HCoV-NL63, HCoV-OC43 and HCoV-229E for stimulation.

The CDR3 is 14 residues long. Germline assignment: CDR1 SEHNR and CDR2 FQNEAQ (reference sequence). V shed 5 bases and J shed 4 bases, with 13 bases lying between them. Stated treatment: roughly 10-day PBMC culture with coronavirus spike peptide pools or control peptides (ViraFEST assay). This receptor was obtained from a human donor who received a COVID-19 vaccine. The sequences come from CD4+ T cells from blood, cultured in vitro, collected after SARS-CoV-2 vaccination. The chain recombines TRBV7-9 with TRBJ2-3, with D possibly being TRBD1 (5 bases). CDR3 DNA: TGTGCCAGCAGCATAACGCAGGGTGCAGATACGCAGTATTTT. This codes for CASSITQGADTQYF.